One sample yielded the 15 T cell receptor beta chains listed below, sequenced in a study of cytomegalovirus exposure and HLA in healthy donors. PCR primers comprised 60 Vbeta and 13 Jbeta primers. Clones were read by immunoSEQ multiplex PCR, and TCRdb kept only the in-frame ones, dropping some. The sample records roughly 190,000 clones, around 75% being singletons. Sequences were obtained from PBMCs. These receptors came from a woman aged 45-59 years in good health and CMV-seronegative.

The rearrangement joins TRBV6-5 to TRBJ2-7; 7 positions match TRBD1. CDR3 size: 15 residues. The V and J ends lost 5 bases and 4 bases, in that order; junction bases with no gene match: 11. Germline lookup yields CDR1 MNHEY and CDR2 SVGAGI. The CDR3 DNA reads TGTGCCAGCAGTCCCCTCCCAGGGGGTCGGTACGAGCAGTACTTC. It yields the protein CASSPLPGGRYEQYF.

The chain employs TRBV7-6 and TRBJ1-6; no reliable D call. The V gene lost 4 bases and the J gene lost 0 bases, with 16 bases spanning the gap. The CDR3 contains 18 residues. Germline CDR1 SGHVS, CDR2 FNYEAQ. The CDR3 loop reads CASSYGGRTSSYNSPLHF. DNA for the CDR3: TGTGCCAGCAGCTATGGCGGGCGGACTAGCTCCTATAATTCACCCCTCCACTTT.

This clone was seen only once. In nucleotides, the CDR3 is TGTGCCAGCAGCGGCACAGGGGGCTCGGACTATGGCTACACCTTC. Translating gives CASSGTGGSDYGYTF. V gene TRBV6-6 combines with J gene TRBJ1-2, with 9 bases matching TRBD1. This CDR3 has 15 amino acids. CDR1 is MNHNY and CDR2 is SVGAGI in the germline V gene (reference sequence). V dropped 6 bases and J dropped 3; count of bases not matched to a gene: 8.

This clone was seen only a few times. The genes are TRBV28 and TRBJ2-7; 14 bases are a match to TRBD2. The CDR3 loop spans 19 amino acids. Germline lookup yields CDR1 MDHEN and CDR2 SYDVKM. Unmatched junction bases numbered 14, after V lost 5 bases and J lost 2 bases. The CDR3 region has the DNA TGTGCCAGCAGTCATACACCGGGACTAGCGGGAGTATCAGCCTACGAGCAGTACTTC. Translating it yields CASSHTPGLAGVSAYEQYF.

The gene calls are TRBV7-8 and TRBJ1-4; TRBD1 agrees at 10 bases. The CDR3 spans 19 residues. Germline CDR1 is SGHVS and CDR2 is FQNEAQ. The trim removed 3 bases at V and 6 bases at J, leaving 16 bases unmatched. The CDR3 sequence is CASSLNSDRGRTNHEKLFF. In nucleotides, the CDR3 is TGTGCCAGCAGCTTGAATTCAGACAGGGGGCGTACTAATCATGAAAAACTGTTTTTT.

In DNA, the CDR3 is TGTGCCACCAGCAGGAAGACGACAGGGGCTGGGGAGACCCAGTACTTC. It codes for CATSRKTTGAGETQYF. The rearrangement uses TRBV15 and TRBJ2-5, with 8 bases identical to TRBD1. The CDR3 length is 16 residues. Germline CDR1 and CDR2: LNHNV and YYDKDF (reference sequence). Trimming removed 3 bases from V and 5 bases from J; junction bases left unmatched: 11.

This chain joins TRBV18 and TRBJ1-4; 9 bases map to TRBD1. Germline loops: CDR1 KGHSH, CDR2 LQKENI. V gave up 8 bases and J gave up 7 bases; unmatched junction bases: 5. The CDR3 runs to 13 residues. CDR3 in DNA: TGTGCCAGCCGGGACAGGGTGACTGAAAAACTGTTTTTT. It is translated as CASRDRVTEKLFF. Based on the CDR3 plus reference TRBV18 and TRBJ1-4, the full variable domain is NAGVMQNPRHLVRRRGQEARLRCSPMKGHSHVYWYRQLPEEGLKFMVYLQKENIIDESGMPKERFSAEFPKEGPSILRIQQVVRGDSAAYFCASRDRVTEKLFFGSGTQLSVL.

A few counts support this clone. The rearrangement joins TRBV2 to TRBJ1-5; D gene ambiguous. The CDR3 length is 13 residues. The germline V gene encodes CDR1 SNHLY and CDR2 FYNNEI. Trimming stripped 7 bases from V and 3 bases from J, with 10 bases between. CDR3 residues: CASTAGLNQPQHF. Here the CDR3 DNA reads TGTGCCAGCACGGCAGGCCTCAATCAGCCCCAGCATTTT. The full variable domain, with the rest looked up from reference TRBV2 and TRBJ1-5, is EPEVTQTPSHQVTQMGQEVILRCVPISNHLYFYWYRQILGQKVEFLVSFYNNEISEKSEIFDDQFSVERPDGSNFTLKIRSTKLEDSAMYFCASTAGLNQPQHFGDGTRLSIL.

This sequence joins TRBV7-9 and TRBJ2-3; D not certain. The V gene lost 0 bases and the J gene lost 2 bases, with 12 bases spanning the gap. CDR1 is SEHNR and CDR2 is FQNEAQ in the germline V gene (reference sequence). This CDR3 is built from 16 residues. The CDR3 loop is CASSLARQLLTDTQYF. In DNA form, the CDR3 reads TGTGCCAGCAGCTTAGCGCGGCAGCTGCTCACAGATACGCAGTATTTT.

The genes are TRBV2 and TRBJ2-7, with D maybe TRBD1 (6 bases). Trimming removed 3 bases at V and 0 bases at J, with 12 bases between. This CDR3 is 15 amino acids long. Per germline, CDR1 SNHLY and CDR2 FYNNEI. The CDR3 nucleotides read TGTGCCAGCAGTGATCAGGACAGAGCCTCCTACGAGCAGTACTTC. Its protein product is CASSDQDRASYEQYF.

Worth noting for this clone: One end of the junction varies from germline; a read error may be responsible. The rearrangement joins TRBV5-1 to TRBJ1-2; weak D call: TRBD1 (5 bases). CDR1 and CDR2 (germline): SGHRS, YFSETQ. The CDR3 runs 15 residues. The CDR3 sequence: CVSSLGPGSSYGYTF. In nucleotides, the CDR3 is TGCGTCAGCAGCTTGGGGCCCGGGTCGAGCTATGGCTACACCTTC.

The chain couples TRBV5-1 to TRBJ1-1; TRBD1 is a possible D gene (5 bases). Germline assignment: CDR1 SGHRS and CDR2 YFSETQ. V was trimmed by 3 bases and J by 1 base, leaving 10 bases between them. This CDR3 is 14 amino acids long. The CDR3, as DNA: TGCGCCAGCAGCTCGTGGGGGGGGAACACTGAAGCTTTCTTT. Translating gives CASSSWGGNTEAFF.

The V gene is TRBV2, the J gene TRBJ1-1, with unresolved D. Germline V gives CDR1 SNHLY, CDR2 FYNNEI. This CDR3 spans 12 amino acids. With 6 bases removed from V and 6 bases from J, the gap between germline ends came to 11 bases. In DNA, the CDR3 is TGTGCCAGCAGCGGAGATTTATCTGAAGCTTTCTTT. As protein: CASSGDLSEAFF. Drawing the rest from reference TRBV2 and TRBJ1-1, the complete variable domain is EPEVTQTPSHQVTQMGQEVILRCVPISNHLYFYWYRQILGQKVEFLVSFYNNEISEKSEIFDDQFSVERPDGSNFTLKIRSTKLEDSAMYFCASSGDLSEAFFGQGTRLTVV.

The genes are TRBV2 and TRBJ1-1, with 11 bases aligning to TRBD1. The CDR3 is made up of 13 amino acids. Per germline, CDR1 SNHLY and CDR2 FYNNEI. V lost 7 bases, J lost 8 bases, and 6 bases stayed unmatched. The CDR3 loop is CASKDRGRPEAFF. CDR3 bases: TGTGCCAGCAAGGACAGGGGGCGCCCCGAAGCTTTCTTT. Full variable domain (outside the CDR3, taken from reference TRBV2 and TRBJ1-1): EPEVTQTPSHQVTQMGQEVILRCVPISNHLYFYWYRQILGQKVEFLVSFYNNEISEKSEIFDDQFSVERPDGSNFTLKIRSTKLEDSAMYFCASKDRGRPEAFFGQGTRLTVV.

V gene TRBV19 combines with J gene TRBJ2-3, with TRBD1 matching 8 bases. This CDR3 region has 13 residues. Germline V gives CDR1 LNHDA, CDR2 SQIVND (reference sequence). V was pared by 7 bases and J by 3 bases, with 3 bases of the junction left unmatched. The chain's CDR3 is CASNRQGTDTQYF. The CDR3 DNA follows: TGTGCCAGTAACAGACAGGGGACAGATACGCAGTATTTT.